The 17 T cell receptor beta chains below were found in one sample sequenced in a study of cytomegalovirus exposure and HLA in healthy donors. PCR involved 60 Vbeta and 13 Jbeta primers. Some clones are missing from TCRdb's copy, which holds only in-frame ones; the method was immunoSEQ multiplex PCR. The sample yields a few hundred thousand clones, around 77% seen once. The sequenced material came from PBMCs. These receptors originate from a woman aged 30 to 39 in good health and CMV-seronegative.

This clone was counted a single time. The rearrangement joins TRBV7-3 to TRBJ1-1; D may be TRBD1 (6 bases). V was clipped by 1 base and J by 0 bases, with 18 bases between them. Germline CDR1 reads SGHTA; CDR2 reads FQGTGA. The CDR3 consists of 18 residues. The CDR3 loop reads CASSLISQGHVLNTEAFF. The CDR3 nucleotides read TGTGCCAGCAGCTTAATCTCCCAGGGGCATGTATTGAACACTGAAGCTTTCTTT.

V gene TRBV29-1 combines with J gene TRBJ2-7; weak D call: TRBD1 (6 bases). Per germline, CDR1 SQVTM and CDR2 ANQGSEA. The CDR3 runs 14 residues. Trimming took off 7 bases at V and 2 bases at J, with 18 bases between the two ends. The chain's CDR3 is CSATPGTSTYEQYF. The DNA of the CDR3 is TGCAGCGCGACCCCCGGGACAAGTACCTACGAGCAGTACTTC.

This rearrangement joins TRBV10-3 to TRBJ1-3, with D possibly TRBD1 on 6 matching bases. Trimming cost V 6 bases and J 3 bases, with 18 bases left between them. The CDR3 runs to 16 residues. Germline CDR1 is ENHRY and CDR2 is SYGVKD. CDR3 DNA: TGTGCCATCAGCCCTAACGGACAGAACCTTGGAAACACCATATATTTT. Amino acid sequence: CAISPNGQNLGNTIYF.

The rearrangement links TRBV4-1 to TRBJ1-5, with D perhaps matching TRBD1 (5 bases). Trimming removed 2 bases at V and 6 bases at J, with 11 bases between. The CDR3 extends over 14 amino acids. Per germline, CDR1 MGHRA and CDR2 YSYEKL. The chain's CDR3 is CASSQSLRGQPQHF. Here the CDR3 DNA reads TGCGCCAGCAGCCAATCACTTAGGGGTCAGCCCCAGCATTTT.

The count of this clone is one. The chain joins TRBV5-1 to TRBJ2-7, with D possibly matching TRBD1 (6 bases). Looked up from germline, CDR1 is SGHRS and CDR2 is YFSETQ. V was shortened by 1 base and J by 5 bases, with 10 bases between the two germline ends. The CDR3 is 13 residues long. The CDR3 region is CASSLPRTDEQYF. In DNA, the CDR3 is TGCGCCAGCAGCTTGCCCCGGACAGACGAGCAGTACTTC.

This chain links TRBV6-1 with TRBJ2-7; possible D gene TRBD2, 6 bases. The CDR3 contains 16 residues. V gave up 0 bases and J gave up 3 bases, with 15 bases separating them. Looked up from germline, CDR1 is MNHNS and CDR2 is SASEGT. In nucleotides, the CDR3 is TGTGCCAGCAGTGAAGCTCCGGGACTTCTCTTCTACGAGCAGTACTTC. Amino acid sequence: CASSEAPGLLFYEQYF.

V usage is TRBV18 and J usage is TRBJ2-2; D might be TRBD2 (6 bases). This CDR3 spans 16 amino acids. Germline V gene data show CDR1 as KGHSH and CDR2 as LQKENI. V lost 0 bases, J lost 2 bases, and 10 bases lay in between. The CDR3 sequence: CASSPPEGLNTGELFF. The CDR3 DNA sequence: TGTGCCAGCTCACCACCGGAGGGGTTAAACACCGGGGAGCTGTTTTTT.

The chain couples TRBV5-1 to TRBJ2-1; 8 bases align to TRBD2. The CDR3 length is 15 residues. Germline V CDR1 and CDR2: SGHRS, YFSETQ. V lost 7 bases to trimming and J lost 5 bases; unmatched junction nucleotides: 11. The CDR3 DNA follows: TGCGCCAGCGTCTCCATGGCGGGGGGACACAATGAGCAGTTCTTC. Amino acid sequence: CASVSMAGGHNEQFF.

This chain joins TRBV10-2 and TRBJ2-7, with 9 bases matching TRBD1. Trimming cost V 10 bases and J 5 bases; bases outside gene matches: 9. The germline gives CDR1 WSHSY, CDR2 SAAADI. The CDR3 has 13 residues. CDR3 amino acids: CATIQGAVDEQYF. Here the CDR3 DNA reads TGCGCCACCATACAGGGGGCCGTCGACGAGCAGTACTTC.

This clone was observed a few times. The chain has TRBV30 and TRBJ2-1, with 11 bases aligning to TRBD1. After removal of 3 bases from V and 6 bases from J, the junction contained 10 bases not matched to a gene. This CDR3 has 16 residues. CDR1 and CDR2 from the germline V gene are GTSNPN and SVGIG (reference sequence). CDR3 coding DNA: TGTGCCTGGAGCCCGGCGGCCGGGACAGGGGGCAATGAGCAGTTCTTC. It encodes CAWSPAAGTGGNEQFF.

The gene calls are TRBV2 and TRBJ1-6; D not resolved. CDR1 SNHLY and CDR2 FYNNEI come from the germline V gene. V was trimmed by 3 bases and J by 6 bases, leaving 9 bases between them. The CDR3 has 14 residues. The CDR3 loop is CASSDPGVNSPLHF. The DNA of the CDR3 is TGTGCCAGCAGTGACCCGGGTGTTAATTCACCCCTCCACTTT.

This chain connects TRBV4-1 to TRBJ1-4; 10 bases line up with TRBD1. Germline CDR1 reads MGHRA; CDR2 reads YSYEKL. The CDR3 runs 20 residues. V shed 1 base, J shed 5 bases, and the junction held 16 bases outside the gene matches. CDR3 bases: TGCGCCAGCAGCCAAGGGGGGGCTGCGGGACAGGGGTTTAAAAATGAAAAACTGTTTTTT. As protein: CASSQGGAAGQGFKNEKLFF.

V is TRBV7-9 and J is TRBJ1-1; D is ambiguous. Deletions cut 1 base from V and 4 bases from J, with 7 bases between. Germline CDR1 SEHNR, CDR2 FQNEAQ (reference sequence). The length of the CDR3 is 13 residues. The CDR3 nucleotides are TGTGCCAGCAGCTTAGGCTTGAGCACTGAAGCTTTCTTT. It yields the protein CASSLGLSTEAFF.

The rearrangement links TRBV7-2 to TRBJ2-7; D not certain. The CDR3 loop spans 15 amino acids. Germline V gene data show CDR1 as SGHTA and CDR2 as FQGNSA. The V and J ends lost 5 bases and 2 bases respectively, with 16 bases between them. CDR3 in amino acids: CASSLELSSAYEQYF. CDR3 DNA sequence: TGTGCCAGCAGCCTTGAGTTATCCTCGGCCTACGAGCAGTACTTC.

The chain couples TRBV20-1 to TRBJ1-1; D unresolved. This CDR3 has 11 amino acids. Germline CDR1 reads DFQATT; CDR2 reads SNEGSKA (reference sequence). Trimming removed 6 bases at V and 3 bases at J, with 8 bases between. In DNA form, the CDR3 reads TGCAGTGCCCTGAGGGACACTGAAGCTTTCTTT. This translates into CSALRDTEAFF.

The V gene is TRBV4-1, the J gene TRBJ2-3, with TRBD2 identical over 13 bases. Germline CDR1 and CDR2: MGHRA and YSYEKL. This CDR3 spans 17 amino acids. With V trimmed by 3 bases and J by 4 bases, 7 bases remained unmatched. The chain's CDR3 is CASSHPGLAGVADTQYF. DNA of the CDR3: TGCGCCAGCAGCCACCCCGGACTAGCGGGAGTGGCAGATACGCAGTATTTT.

This clone occurred a few times. The chain carries TRBV29-1 and TRBJ1-2; weak D call: TRBD1 (5 bases). The CDR3 is made up of 14 amino acids. CDR1 is SQVTM and CDR2 is ANQGSEA in the germline V gene. Between the trimmed V and J ends, which lost 5 bases and 4 bases, there was a span of 17 bases. The CDR3 DNA reads as TGCAGCGTTTTTAACGTGGGGGGACGCTATGGCTACACCTTC. Encoded protein: CSVFNVGGRYGYTF. The full variable domain, with the rest looked up from reference TRBV29-1 and TRBJ1-2, is SAVISQKPSRDICQRGTSLTIQCQVDSQVTMMFWYRQQPGQSLTLIATANQGSEATYESGFVIDKFPISRPNLTFSTLTVSNMSPEDSSIYLCSVFNVGGRYGYTFGSGTRLTVV.